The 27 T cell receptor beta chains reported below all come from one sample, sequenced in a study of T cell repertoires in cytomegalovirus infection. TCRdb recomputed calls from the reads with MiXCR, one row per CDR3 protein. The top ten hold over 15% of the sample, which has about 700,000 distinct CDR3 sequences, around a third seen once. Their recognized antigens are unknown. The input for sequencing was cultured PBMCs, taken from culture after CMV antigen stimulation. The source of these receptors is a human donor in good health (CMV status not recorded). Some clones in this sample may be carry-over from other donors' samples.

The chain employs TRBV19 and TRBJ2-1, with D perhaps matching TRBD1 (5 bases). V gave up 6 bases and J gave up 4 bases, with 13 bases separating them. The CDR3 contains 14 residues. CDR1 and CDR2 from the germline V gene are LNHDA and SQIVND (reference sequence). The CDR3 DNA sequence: TGTGCCAGTAGCTTAAGGACAAAGTACAATGAGCAGTTCTTC. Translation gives CASSLRTKYNEQFF.

Here the CDR3 DNA reads TGTGCCTGGAGTGTAACGGCAGGGGCAGTGAGCGAGCAGTACTTC. Translation gives CAWSVTAGAVSEQYF. V gene TRBV30 combines with J gene TRBJ2-7; a possible D gene is TRBD1 (6 bases). Per germline, CDR1 GTSNPN and CDR2 SVGIG (reference sequence). The CDR3 extends over 15 amino acids. V lost 0 bases and J 6 bases, leaving 18 bases between the germline ends.

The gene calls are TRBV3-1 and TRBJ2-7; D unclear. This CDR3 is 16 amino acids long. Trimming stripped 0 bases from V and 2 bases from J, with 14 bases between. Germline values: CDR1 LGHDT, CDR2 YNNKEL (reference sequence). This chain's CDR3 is CASSQDLGRWAYEQYF. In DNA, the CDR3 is TGTGCCAGCAGCCAAGATCTTGGCAGGTGGGCCTACGAGCAGTACTTC.

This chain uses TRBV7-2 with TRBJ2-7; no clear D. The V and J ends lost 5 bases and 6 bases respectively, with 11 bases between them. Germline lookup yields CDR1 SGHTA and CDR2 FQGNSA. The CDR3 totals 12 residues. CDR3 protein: CASSLGFSEQYF. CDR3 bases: TGTGCCAGCAGCCTCGGGTTTTCCGAGCAGTACTTC.

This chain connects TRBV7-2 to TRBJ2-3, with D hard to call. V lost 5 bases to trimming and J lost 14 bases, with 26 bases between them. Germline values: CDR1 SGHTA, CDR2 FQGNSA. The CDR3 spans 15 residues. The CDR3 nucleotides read TGTGCCAGCAGCCCGGGCTTTCAGGCGGTACGCTTTCGGTATTTT. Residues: CASSPGFQAVRFRYF.

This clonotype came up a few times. CDR3 sequence: CATSRDNSYTDTQYF. The CDR3 DNA sequence: TGTGCCACCAGCAGAGATAATAGTTACACAGATACGCAGTATTTT. The chain links TRBV15 to TRBJ2-3; no firm D call. In germline, CDR1 is LNHNV, CDR2 YYDKDF (reference sequence). Trimming removed 0 bases from V and 2 bases from J, with 9 bases in between. The CDR3 has 15 residues. Complete variable domain (other parts from reference TRBV15 and TRBJ2-3): DAMVIQNPRYQVTQFGKPVTLSCSQTLNHNVMYWYQQKSSQAPKLLFHYYDKDFNNEADTPDNFQSRRPNTSFCFLDIRSPGLGDTAMYLCATSRDNSYTDTQYFGPGTRLTVL.

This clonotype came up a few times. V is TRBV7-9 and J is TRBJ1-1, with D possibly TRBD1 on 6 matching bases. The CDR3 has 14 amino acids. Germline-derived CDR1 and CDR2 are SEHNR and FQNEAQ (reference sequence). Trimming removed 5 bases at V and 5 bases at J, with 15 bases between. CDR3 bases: TGTGCCAGCAGCGGTTTTAGGGGGTCGACTGAAGCTTTCTTT. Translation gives CASSGFRGSTEAFF.

The CDR3 is CAISEFQGGFEQYF. CDR3 DNA sequence: TGTGCCATCAGTGAATTCCAGGGGGGGTTCGAGCAGTACTTC. This chain links TRBV10-3 with TRBJ2-7; either TRBD1 or TRBD2 may fit D (7 bases each). Trimming took off 3 bases at V and 6 bases at J, with 15 bases between the two ends. This CDR3 region has 14 residues. Germline CDR1 reads ENHRY; CDR2 reads SYGVKD.

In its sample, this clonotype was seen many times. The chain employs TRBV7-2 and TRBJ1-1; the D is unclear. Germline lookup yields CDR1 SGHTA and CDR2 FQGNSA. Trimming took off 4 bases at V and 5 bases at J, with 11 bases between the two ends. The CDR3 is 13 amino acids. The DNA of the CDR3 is TGTGCCAGCAGCTCCGATTGGAGGACTGAAGCTTTCTTT. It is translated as CASSSDWRTEAFF.

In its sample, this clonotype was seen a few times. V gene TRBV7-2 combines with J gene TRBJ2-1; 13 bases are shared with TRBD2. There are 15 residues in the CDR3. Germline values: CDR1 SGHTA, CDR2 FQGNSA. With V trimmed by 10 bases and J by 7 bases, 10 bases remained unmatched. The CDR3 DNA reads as TGTGCCACCGCGGGGACTAGCGGGGTTGTAAATGAGCAGTTCTTC. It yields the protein CATAGTSGVVNEQFF.

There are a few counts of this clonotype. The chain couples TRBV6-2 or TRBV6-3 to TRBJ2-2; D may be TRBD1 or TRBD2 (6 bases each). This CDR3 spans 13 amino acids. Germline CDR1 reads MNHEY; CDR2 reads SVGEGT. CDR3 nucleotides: TGTGTCACGAGGGGGGACAACACCGGGGAGCTGTTTTTT. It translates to CVTRGDNTGELFF.

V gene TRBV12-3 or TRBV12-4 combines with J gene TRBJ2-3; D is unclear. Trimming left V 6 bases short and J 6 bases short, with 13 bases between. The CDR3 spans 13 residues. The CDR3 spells CASRRPVVDTQYF. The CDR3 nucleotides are TGTGCCAGCAGACGCCCGGTCGTGGATACGCAGTATTTT.

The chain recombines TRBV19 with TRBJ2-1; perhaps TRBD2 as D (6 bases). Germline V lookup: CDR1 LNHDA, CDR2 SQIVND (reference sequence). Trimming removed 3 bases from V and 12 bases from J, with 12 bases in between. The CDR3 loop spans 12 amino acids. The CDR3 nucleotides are TGTGCCAGTAGTATGGGGGGACCTAGGCAGTTCTTC. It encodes CASSMGGPRQFF.

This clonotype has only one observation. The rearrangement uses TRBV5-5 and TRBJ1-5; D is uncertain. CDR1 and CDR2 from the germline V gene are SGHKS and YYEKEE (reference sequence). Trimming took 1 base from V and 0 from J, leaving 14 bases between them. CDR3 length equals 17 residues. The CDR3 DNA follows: TGTGCCAGCAGCTTGATCGGGGTATTTTCTAGCAATCAGCCCCAGCATTTT. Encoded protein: CASSLIGVFSSNQPQHF.

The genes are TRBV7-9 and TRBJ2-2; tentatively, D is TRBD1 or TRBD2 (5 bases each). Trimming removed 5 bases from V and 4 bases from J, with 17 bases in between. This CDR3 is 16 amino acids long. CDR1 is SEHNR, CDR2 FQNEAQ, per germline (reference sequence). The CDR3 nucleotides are TGTGCCAGCAGCCCGGGACCAGGGAGATCCACCGGGGAGCTGTTTTTT. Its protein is CASSPGPGRSTGELFF. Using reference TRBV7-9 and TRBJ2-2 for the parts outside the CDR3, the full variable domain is DTGVSQNPRHKITKRGQNVTFRCDPISEHNRLYWYRQTLGQGPEFLTYFQNEAQLEKSRLLSDRFSAERPKGSFSTLEIQRTEQGDSAMYLCASSPGPGRSTGELFFGEGSRLTVL.

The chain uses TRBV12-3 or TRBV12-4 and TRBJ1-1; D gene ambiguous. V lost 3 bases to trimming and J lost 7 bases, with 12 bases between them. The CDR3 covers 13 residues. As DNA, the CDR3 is TGTGCCAGCAGTTTTGTGTCGGCGGGTGAAGCTTTCTTT. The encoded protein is CASSFVSAGEAFF.

The CDR3 spells CSAKTVETQYF. CDR3 DNA: TGCAGTGCTAAGACAGTCGAGACCCAGTACTTC. The chain links TRBV20-1 to TRBJ2-5, with D perhaps TRBD1 (5 bases). This CDR3 region has 11 residues. Trimming cost V 4 bases and J 5 bases, with 8 bases left between them. Germline V gene sequence: CDR1 DFQATT, CDR2 SNEGSKA (reference sequence).

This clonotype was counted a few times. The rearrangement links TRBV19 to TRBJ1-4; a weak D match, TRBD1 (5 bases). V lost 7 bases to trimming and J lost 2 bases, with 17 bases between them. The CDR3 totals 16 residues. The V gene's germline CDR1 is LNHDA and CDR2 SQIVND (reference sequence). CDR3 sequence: CASTRTGGATNEKLFF. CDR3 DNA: TGTGCCAGTACCCGGACCGGAGGGGCTACTAATGAAAAACTGTTTTTT.

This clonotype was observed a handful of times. The CDR3 nucleotides read TGCGCCAGCAGCCTATACCCGTCCGTCAATGAGCAGTTCTTC. Amino acid sequence: CASSLYPSVNEQFF. The chain has TRBV4-1 and TRBJ2-1; D gene ambiguous. V lost 4 bases to trimming and J lost 6 bases, with 13 bases between them. Germline assignment: CDR1 MGHRA and CDR2 YSYEKL. The CDR3 totals 14 residues.

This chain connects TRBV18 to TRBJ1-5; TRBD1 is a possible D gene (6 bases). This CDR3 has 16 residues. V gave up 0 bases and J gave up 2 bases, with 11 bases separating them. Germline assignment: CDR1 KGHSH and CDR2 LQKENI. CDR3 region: CASSPPAGDRNQPQHF. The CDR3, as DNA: TGTGCCAGCTCACCACCGGCAGGGGACCGCAATCAGCCCCAGCATTTT.

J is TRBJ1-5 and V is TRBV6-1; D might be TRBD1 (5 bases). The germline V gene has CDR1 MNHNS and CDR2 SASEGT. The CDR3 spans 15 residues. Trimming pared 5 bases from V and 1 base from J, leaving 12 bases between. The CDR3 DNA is TGTGCCAGCAGTTACGCCGCAGGGAGCAATCAGCCCCAGCATTTT. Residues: CASSYAAGSNQPQHF.

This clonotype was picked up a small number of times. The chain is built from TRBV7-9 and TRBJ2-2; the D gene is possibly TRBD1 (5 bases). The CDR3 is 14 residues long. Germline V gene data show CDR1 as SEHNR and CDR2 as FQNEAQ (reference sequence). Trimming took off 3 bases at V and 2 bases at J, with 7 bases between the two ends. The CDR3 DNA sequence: TGTGCCAGCAGCTTGACAGTCAACACCGGGGAGCTGTTTTTT. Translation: CASSLTVNTGELFF.

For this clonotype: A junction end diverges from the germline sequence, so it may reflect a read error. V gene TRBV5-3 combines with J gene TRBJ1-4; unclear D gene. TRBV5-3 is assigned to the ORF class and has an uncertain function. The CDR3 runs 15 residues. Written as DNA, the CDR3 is TGTGCCAGCAGCTCGACAAAGTCCGTTGATGAAAAACTGTTTTTT. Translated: CASSSTKSVDEKLFF.

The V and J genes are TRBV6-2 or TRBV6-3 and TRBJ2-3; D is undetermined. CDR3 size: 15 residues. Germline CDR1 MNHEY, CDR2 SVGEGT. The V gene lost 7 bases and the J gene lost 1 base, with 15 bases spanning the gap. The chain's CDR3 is CASNELGTRTDTQYF. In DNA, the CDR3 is TGTGCCAGCAACGAACTTGGCACCCGCACAGATACGCAGTATTTT.

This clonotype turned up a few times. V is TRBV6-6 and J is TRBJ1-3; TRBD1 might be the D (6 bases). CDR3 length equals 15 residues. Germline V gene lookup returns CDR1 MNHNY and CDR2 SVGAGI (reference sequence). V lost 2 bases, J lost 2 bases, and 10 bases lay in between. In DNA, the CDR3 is TGTGCCAGCAGTTACCGCAGGGGAGCTGGAAACACCATATATTTT. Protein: CASSYRRGAGNTIYF.

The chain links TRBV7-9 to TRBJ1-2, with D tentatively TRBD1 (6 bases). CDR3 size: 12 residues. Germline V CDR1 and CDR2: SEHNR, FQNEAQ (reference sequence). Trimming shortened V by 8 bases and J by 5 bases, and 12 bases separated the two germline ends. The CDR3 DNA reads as TGTGCCAGCCAACAGGGAGAGTATGGCTACACCTTC. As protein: CASQQGEYGYTF.

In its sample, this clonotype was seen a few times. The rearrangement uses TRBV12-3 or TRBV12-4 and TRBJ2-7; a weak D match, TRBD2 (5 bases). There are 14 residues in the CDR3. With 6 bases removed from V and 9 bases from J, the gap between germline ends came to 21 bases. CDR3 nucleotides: TGTGCCAGCAGAACGGACTCGACTTCGTTGGGGCAGTACTTC. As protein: CASRTDSTSLGQYF.